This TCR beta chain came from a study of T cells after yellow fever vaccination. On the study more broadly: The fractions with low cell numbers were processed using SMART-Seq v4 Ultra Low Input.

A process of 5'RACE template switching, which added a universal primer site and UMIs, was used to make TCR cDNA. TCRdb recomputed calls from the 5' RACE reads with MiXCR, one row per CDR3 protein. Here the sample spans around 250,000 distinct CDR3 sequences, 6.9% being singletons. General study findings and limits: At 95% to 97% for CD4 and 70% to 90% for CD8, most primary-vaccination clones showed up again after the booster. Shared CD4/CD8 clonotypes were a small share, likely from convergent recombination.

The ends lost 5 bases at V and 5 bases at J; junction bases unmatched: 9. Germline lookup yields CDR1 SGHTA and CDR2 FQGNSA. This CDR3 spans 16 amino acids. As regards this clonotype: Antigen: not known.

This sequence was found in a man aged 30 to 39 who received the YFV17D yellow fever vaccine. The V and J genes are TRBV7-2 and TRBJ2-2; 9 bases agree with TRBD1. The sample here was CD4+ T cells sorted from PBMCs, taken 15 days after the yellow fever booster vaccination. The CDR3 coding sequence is TGTGCCAGCAGCGGAACAGGGGGCTCGGGAACCGGGGAGCTGTTTTTT. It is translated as CASSGTGGSGTGELFF. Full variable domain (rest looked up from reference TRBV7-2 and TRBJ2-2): GAGVSQSPSNKVTEKGKDVELRCDPISGHTALYWYRQSLGQGLEFLIYFQGNSAPDKSGLPSDRFSAERTGGSVSTLTIQRTQQEDSAVYLCASSGTGGSGTGELFFGEGSRLTVL.